The sequence of this T cell receptor beta chain was determined in a study of T cell changes during pregnancy in multiple sclerosis. The data were produced by immunoSEQ multiplex PCR, yet TCRdb's version contains in-frame clones alone and is incomplete. The data show about 44,000 clones, 90% to 97% seen once. CDR1 and CDR2 (germline): SQVTM, ANQGSEA. This CDR3 has 14 residues. J lost 9 bases, V lost 5 bases, and 12 bases had no gene match. The starting material was peripheral blood, obtained in the second trimester of pregnancy. The TCR sequence derives from a female donor with multiple sclerosis, enrolled in a pregnancy study. The chain employs TRBV29-1 and TRBJ2-1, with 8 nucleotides matching TRBD2. This CDR3 is CSVSAGGLWGEQFF. For the CDR3, the DNA is TGCAGCGTTTCGGCGGGAGGACTATGGGGTGAGCAGTTCTTC.